These 20 T cell receptor beta chains were all obtained from the same sample, sequenced in a study of blood T cell repertoires in COVID-19. The method was immunoSEQ multiplex PCR; TCRdb's version includes in-frame clones alone and lacks a portion of them. The table has approximately 38,000 clones, 91% seen once. The sequenced sample consisted of peripheral blood. The origin of the receptors is a woman at least 80 years old with acute or convalescent COVID-19.

This clone was detected once. CDR3 region: CASSPVLGQGARDSPLHF. In DNA form, the CDR3 reads TGTGCCAGCTCACCAGTCCTGGGACAGGGGGCGCGGGATTCACCCCTCCACTTT. V gene TRBV18 combines with J gene TRBJ1-6; TRBD1 aligns across 12 bases. V gave up 2 bases and J gave up 8 bases; unmatched junction bases: 10. The germline gives CDR1 KGHSH, CDR2 LQKENI. This CDR3 is built from 18 residues. The full variable domain, its missing parts supplied by reference TRBV18 and TRBJ1-6, is NAGVMQNPRHLVRRRGQEARLRCSPMKGHSHVYWYRQLPEEGLKFMVYLQKENIIDESGMPKERFSAEFPKEGPSILRIQQVVRGDSAAYFCASSPVLGQGARDSPLHFGNGTRLTVT.

This clone was observed a single time. The rearrangement links TRBV2 to TRBJ2-3; the match to TRBD2 covers 14 bases. From germline, CDR1 is SNHLY and CDR2 FYNNEI. There are 16 residues in the CDR3. V lost 6 bases, J lost 4 bases, and 6 bases stayed unmatched. As DNA, the CDR3 is TGTGCCAGCAGGAAGGGACTAGCGGGGGTGGCAGATACGCAGTATTTT. This sequence encodes CASRKGLAGVADTQYF.

The count of this clone is one. The rearrangement links TRBV9 to TRBJ2-3, with 12 bases lining up with TRBD2. Trimming took 3 bases from V and 5 from J; bases not matched to a gene: 16. Germline V gene sequence: CDR1 SGDLS, CDR2 YYNGEE. The CDR3 sequence is 19 residues long. CDR3 coding DNA: TGTGCCAGCAGCGCACCCGAGGTCCCTAGCGGGGGGGCTATAGATACGCAGTATTTT. Translating it yields CASSAPEVPSGGAIDTQYF.

The chain uses TRBV11-2 and TRBJ1-1; D not certain. The CDR3 contains 15 residues. Germline V gene lookup returns CDR1 SGHAT and CDR2 FQNNGV. V was pared by 5 bases and J by 10 bases, with 23 bases between. CDR3 nucleotides: TGTGCCAGCAGCACCTCCCGGGCCTTCGCGGGTGTAGCTTTCTTT. It yields the protein CASSTSRAFAGVAFF.

The chain couples TRBV5-6 to TRBJ2-1, with 8 positions matching TRBD1. CDR1 and CDR2 from the germline V gene are SGHDT and YYEEEE. V lost 9 bases to trimming and J lost 4 bases; unmatched junction nucleotides: 15. This CDR3 contains 16 residues. DNA of the CDR3: TGTGCCACACACTCCACCCAGGGGGCGCGATACAATGAGCAGTTCTTC. Amino acids: CATHSTQGARYNEQFF.

The chain combines TRBV3-1 (or the pseudogene TRBV3-2) with TRBJ2-7; D gene uncertain. V lost 6 bases, J lost 4 bases, and 16 bases lay in between. CDR1 LGHDT and CDR2 YNNKEL come from the germline V gene (reference sequence). The CDR3 loop spans 14 amino acids. CDR3 residues: CASSQPGDFYEQYF. The DNA for the CDR3 is TGTGCCAGCAGTCAACCGGGTGACTTTTACGAGCAGTACTTC.

The chain joins TRBV7-9 to TRBJ1-4; 8 nucleotides line up with TRBD1. This CDR3 contains 16 residues. The germline V gene encodes CDR1 SEHNR and CDR2 FQNEAQ (reference sequence). After removal of 3 bases from V and 4 bases from J, the junction contained 7 bases not matched to a gene. The CDR3 region has the DNA TGTGCCAGCAGCTTTGGTGTCACAGGGGGTAATGAAAAACTGTTTTTT. The encoded protein is CASSFGVTGGNEKLFF.

The J gene is TRBJ2-1, the V gene TRBV2; D is possibly TRBD2 (5 bases). Between the trimmed V and J ends, which lost 7 bases and 0 bases, there was a span of 13 bases. This CDR3 is built from 15 residues. Per the germline V gene, CDR1 is SNHLY and CDR2 is FYNNEI. The CDR3 region has the DNA TGTGCCAGCACCCCCGTTGGGAGCTCCTACAATGAGCAGTTCTTC. As protein: CASTPVGSSYNEQFF.

This clone was counted between two and nine times. The CDR3 loop is CASSTTGTRRTGELFF. The DNA of the CDR3 is TGTGCCAGCAGCACCACCGGGACTAGGAGGACCGGGGAGCTGTTTTTT. The chain recombines TRBV7-2 with TRBJ2-2; 8 nucleotides match TRBD2. CDR1 is SGHTA and CDR2 is FQGNSA in the germline V gene. The ends lost 5 bases at V and 5 bases at J; junction bases unmatched: 10. CDR3 length: 16 amino acids.

CDR3 in DNA: TGTGCCTGGAGTGGGGCCCGGGAGACCCAGTACTTC. Its protein product is CAWSGARETQYF. The chain uses TRBV30 and TRBJ2-5, with D uncertain. The CDR3 contains 12 residues. The ends were cut back, 1 base at V and 5 bases at J, with 8 bases in the middle. Germline CDR1 GTSNPN, CDR2 SVGIG (reference sequence).

The chain joins TRBV5-1 to TRBJ2-2; D is perhaps TRBD1 (6 bases). V lost 0 bases and J 0 bases, leaving 12 bases between the germline ends. The CDR3 sequence is 17 residues long. Germline V gene lookup returns CDR1 SGHRS and CDR2 YFSETQ. The CDR3 loop reads CASSLEGRGTNTGELFF. In DNA form, the CDR3 reads TGCGCCAGCAGCTTGGAAGGCAGGGGCACGAACACCGGGGAGCTGTTTTTT.

In this sample, this clone turned up once. The V call is TRBV5-4, the J call TRBJ1-1, with 8 bases fitting TRBD1. Germline loops: CDR1 SGHNT, CDR2 YYREEE (reference sequence). The CDR3 extends over 16 amino acids. The V gene end was trimmed by 2 bases and the J gene end by 0 bases; junction bases not matched to a gene: 6. In DNA form, the CDR3 reads TGTGCCAGCAGCTTCGGACAGGGACGGTTGAACACTGAAGCTTTCTTT. Residues: CASSFGQGRLNTEAFF.

The V call is TRBV19, the J call TRBJ2-5; 14 bases are a match to TRBD2. Germline-derived CDR1 and CDR2 are LNHDA and SQIVND (reference sequence). The V gene end was trimmed by 5 bases and the J gene end by 4 bases; junction bases not matched to a gene: 9. This CDR3 is 17 amino acids long. CDR3 sequence reads: CASSPQGTSGGGETQYF. CDR3 DNA: TGTGCCAGTAGTCCACAAGGGACTAGCGGGGGAGGAGAGACCCAGTACTTC.

The rearrangement links TRBV9 to TRBJ2-7; 7 bases are shared with TRBD2. Unmatched junction bases numbered 3, after V lost 0 bases and J lost 0 bases. Germline CDR1 SGDLS, CDR2 YYNGEE. This CDR3 is built from 15 residues. DNA for the CDR3: TGTGCCAGCAGCGTAGCGTCTAGCGGCTCCTACGAGCAGTACTTC. Translating it yields CASSVASSGSYEQYF. Looking up the rest from reference TRBV9 and TRBJ2-7 gives the full variable domain: DSGVTQTPKHLITATGQRVTLRCSPRSGDLSVYWYQQSLDQGLQFLIQYYNGEERAKGNILERFSAQQFPDLHSELNLSSLELGDSALYFCASSVASSGSYEQYFGPGTRLTVT.

There are a few counts of this clone. The chain combines TRBV3-1 (or the pseudogene TRBV3-2) with TRBJ1-1; TRBD1 might be the D (5 bases). This CDR3 spans 14 amino acids. Germline CDR1 is LGHDT and CDR2 is YNNKEL (reference sequence). Trimming shortened V by 2 bases and J by 8 bases, and 15 bases separated the two germline ends. Here the CDR3 reads CASSQQTRGMEAFF. The CDR3 nucleotides are TGTGCCAGCAGCCAACAGACCCGGGGGATGGAAGCTTTCTTT.

V is TRBV5-1 and J is TRBJ1-2; 8 bases match TRBD1. CDR1 and CDR2 (germline): SGHRS, YFSETQ. Losses at the gene ends were 7 bases for V and 4 bases for J; bases not matched to a gene: 12. The CDR3 sequence is 15 residues long. As DNA, the CDR3 is TGCGCCAGCGGACGTTTTCCGGGACAGGTCTATGGCTACACCTTC. This translates into CASGRFPGQVYGYTF. Full variable domain (missing parts from reference TRBV5-1 and TRBJ1-2): KAGVTQTPRYLIKTRGQQVTLSCSPISGHRSVSWYQQTPGQGLQFLFEYFSETQRNKGNFPGRFSGRQFSNSRSEMNVSTLELGDSALYLCASGRFPGQVYGYTFGSGTRLTVV.

The chain carries TRBV7-2 and TRBJ2-2, with 8 bases fitting TRBD1. This CDR3 spans 12 amino acids. CDR1 and CDR2 from the germline V gene are SGHTA and FQGNSA. Unmatched junction bases numbered 3, after V lost 11 bases and J lost 4 bases. The CDR3 reads CAGDRGTGELFF. The CDR3 DNA reads TGTGCCGGAGACAGGGGCACCGGGGAGCTGTTTTTT. The full variable domain, rest sourced from reference TRBV7-2 and TRBJ2-2, is GAGVSQSPSNKVTEKGKDVELRCDPISGHTALYWYRQSLGQGLEFLIYFQGNSAPDKSGLPSDRFSAERTGGSVSTLTIQRTQQEDSAVYLCAGDRGTGELFFGEGSRLTVL.

The rearrangement links TRBV5-6 to TRBJ2-7; D is possibly TRBD2 (6 bases). CDR1 is SGHDT and CDR2 is YYEEEE in the germline V gene. Trimming stripped 3 bases from V and 4 bases from J, with 17 bases between. The length of the CDR3 is 15 residues. For the CDR3, the DNA is TGTGCCAGCAGCTCCTTAGGAGGGAAGGGGTACGAGCAGTACTTC. This codes for CASSSLGGKGYEQYF.

The gene calls are TRBV27 and TRBJ2-3, with 9 bases identical to TRBD1. CDR3 size: 15 residues. Germline trimming cut 5 bases from V and 3 bases from J; bases unmatched to any gene: 6. Germline V gives CDR1 MNHEY, CDR2 SMNVEV (reference sequence). The CDR3 DNA is TGTGCCAGCAGTCCGGACAGGGGTCTGACAGATACGCAGTATTTT. This codes for CASSPDRGLTDTQYF.

The chain is built from TRBV2 and TRBJ1-6, with D unresolved. V was clipped by 6 bases and J by 6 bases, with 12 bases between them. The CDR3 sequence is 14 residues long. From germline, CDR1 is SNHLY and CDR2 FYNNEI. The CDR3 is CASSLLLRNSPLHF. The DNA of the CDR3 is TGTGCCAGCAGCCTTTTGCTGCGTAATTCACCCCTCCACTTT.